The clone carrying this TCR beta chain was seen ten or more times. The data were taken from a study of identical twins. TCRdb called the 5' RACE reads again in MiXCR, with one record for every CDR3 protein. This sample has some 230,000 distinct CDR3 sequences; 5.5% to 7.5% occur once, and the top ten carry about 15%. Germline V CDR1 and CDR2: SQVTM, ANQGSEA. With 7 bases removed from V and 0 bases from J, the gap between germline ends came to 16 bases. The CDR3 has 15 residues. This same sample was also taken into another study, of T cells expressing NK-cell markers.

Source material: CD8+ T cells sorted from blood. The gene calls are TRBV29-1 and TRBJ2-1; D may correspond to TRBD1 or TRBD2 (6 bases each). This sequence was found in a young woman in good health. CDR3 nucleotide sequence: TGCAGCGCCCAGGGGCTAGCGATCTCCTACAATGAGCAGTTCTTC. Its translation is CSAQGLAISYNEQFF.